This T cell receptor (beta chain) was retrieved from a study of cytomegalovirus exposure and HLA in healthy donors. Whole-study results and caveats: Clonal expansion was found to be greater in HLA-associated TCR beta chains than in equally common others in a later analysis. As a later analysis showed, a missense DCLRE1C variant was linked to trimming of TCR beta V- and J-genes.

Both 60 Vbeta primers and 13 Jbeta primers went into the PCR. Method: immunoSEQ multiplex PCR; TCRdb's copy keeps in-frame clones and lacks some. Found here are about 72,000 clones; the top ten clones hold 2.5% to 3%. Germline loops: CDR1 MNHNS, CDR2 SASEGT. CDR3 size: 13 residues. Trimming left V 3 bases short and J 0 bases short, with 5 bases between. In regard to this clone: Its antigen is still unknown.

The chain recombines TRBV6-1 with TRBJ1-2; D ambiguous. Input material: PBMCs. The clonotype was recovered from a man in his forties in good health and CMV-seronegative. The CDR3 region is CASSDGANYGYTF. CDR3 DNA: TGTGCCAGCAGTGACGGAGCTAACTATGGCTACACCTTC.